This is a list of T cell receptor beta chains from one sample in a study of radiation and T cells in renal cell carcinoma. Clones were read by immunoSEQ multiplex PCR, and TCRdb kept only the in-frame ones, dropping some. In the table there are 130,000 to 150,000 clones, more than 70% of which are singletons. The sample in question was blood, obtained from a patient whose treatment included radiotherapy and nephrectomy. These receptors all come from a woman between 50 and 59 years old with renal cell carcinoma. CDR3s include the opening cysteine and the closing phenylalanine or tryptophan. A D gene is named only where the DNA matches it firmly. Part of the rows lack a size; the others show once, few, many or a class for expanded clones.

J gene: TRBJ1-2
D gene: .
CDR3 length: 16
clone size: .
V gene: TRBV5-1
CDR3 protein: CASSLESIGGFYGYTF
CDR3 DNA: TGCGCCAGCAGCTTGGAGTCGATAGGCGGATTCTATGGCTACACCTTC

J gene: TRBJ2-3
D gene: .
CDR3 length: 14
clone size: .
V gene: TRBV7-9
CDR3 protein: CASSFWTGTDTQYF
CDR3 DNA: TGTGCCAGCAGCTTCTGGACAGGCACAGATACGCAGTATTTT

J gene: TRBJ1-2
D gene: .
CDR3 length: 15
clone size: .
V gene: TRBV6-1
CDR3 protein: CASSEEWQDLYGYTF
CDR3 DNA: TGTGCCAGCAGTGAAGAATGGCAGGATCTCTATGGCTACACCTTC

J gene: TRBJ1-6
D gene: .
CDR3 length: 14
clone size: .
V gene: TRBV6-5
CDR3 protein: CASSYGGARSPLHF
CDR3 DNA: TGTGCCAGCAGTTACGGGGGGGCACGGTCACCCCTCCACTTT

J gene: TRBJ2-5
D gene: .
CDR3 length: 13
clone size: .
V gene: TRBV14
CDR3 protein: CASSQVLGETQYF
CDR3 DNA: TGTGCCAGCAGCCAAGTGTTGGGAGAGACCCAGTACTTC

J gene: TRBJ2-3
D gene: .
CDR3 length: 14
clone size: .
V gene: TRBV2
CDR3 protein: CASSDWGSGDTQYF
CDR3 DNA: TGTGCCAGCAGTGACTGGGGGTCGGGAGATACGCAGTATTTT

J gene: TRBJ1-4
D gene: .
CDR3 length: 14
clone size: .
V gene: TRBV19
CDR3 protein: CATQGFATNEKLFF
CDR3 DNA: TGTGCCACCCAAGGATTTGCAACTAATGAAAAACTGTTTTTT

J gene: TRBJ1-3
D gene: TRBD1
CDR3 length: 15
clone size: .
V gene: TRBV4-1
CDR3 protein: CASSLRTGEGNTIYF
CDR3 DNA: TGCGCCAGCAGCCTGCGGACAGGGGAAGGAAACACCATATATTTT

J gene: TRBJ1-3
D gene: .
CDR3 length: 15
clone size: .
V gene: TRBV4-3
CDR3 protein: CASSQDIRAGNTIYF
CDR3 DNA: TGCGCCAGCAGCCAAGACATCAGGGCTGGAAACACCATATATTTT

J gene: TRBJ2-1
D gene: .
CDR3 length: 15
clone size: once
V gene: TRBV5-1
CDR3 protein: CASSLGQESYNEQFF
CDR3 DNA: TGCGCCAGCAGCTTGGGGCAGGAGTCCTACAATGAGCAGTTCTTC

J gene: TRBJ1-5
D gene: .
CDR3 length: 14
clone size: .
V gene: TRBV19
CDR3 protein: CASSSGQRRQPQHF
CDR3 DNA: TGTGCCAGTAGTAGTGGACAAAGGCGTCAGCCCCAGCATTTT

J gene: TRBJ2-1
D gene: .
CDR3 length: 11
clone size: .
V gene: TRBV5-6
CDR3 protein: CASSWLQEQFF
CDR3 DNA: TGTGCCAGCAGCTGGCTACAGGAGCAGTTCTTC

J gene: TRBJ1-6
D gene: .
CDR3 length: 13
clone size: .
V gene: TRBV7-6
CDR3 protein: CASSLESGRPLHF
CDR3 DNA: TGTGCCAGCAGCTTAGAATCAGGGAGACCCCTCCACTTT

J gene: TRBJ2-5
D gene: .
CDR3 length: 14
clone size: .
V gene: TRBV9
CDR3 protein: CASSVAPGRETQYF
CDR3 DNA: TGTGCCAGCAGCGTAGCTCCAGGTCGGGAGACCCAGTACTTC

J gene: TRBJ1-2
D gene: .
CDR3 length: 16
clone size: .
V gene: TRBV19
CDR3 protein: CASSNTIRVPNYGYTF
CDR3 DNA: TGTGCCAGTAGTAACACCATCCGGGTCCCAAACTATGGCTACACCTTC

J gene: TRBJ2-7
D gene: .
CDR3 length: 14
clone size: .
V gene: TRBV5-4
CDR3 protein: CASSSQRVLGEQYF
CDR3 DNA: TGTGCCAGCAGCTCCCAGAGGGTACTGGGCGAGCAGTACTTC

J gene: TRBJ2-2
D gene: TRBD1
CDR3 length: 15
clone size: .
V gene: TRBV7-2
CDR3 protein: CASSPQTGGKGELFF
CDR3 DNA: TGTGCCAGCAGCCCACAGACAGGGGGAAAGGGGGAGCTGTTTTTT

J gene: TRBJ1-2
D gene: .
CDR3 length: 16
clone size: .
V gene: TRBV4-1
CDR3 protein: CASSPRTKQTNYGYTF
CDR3 DNA: TGCGCCAGCAGCCCCCGGACTAAGCAAACTAACTATGGCTACACCTTC

J gene: TRBJ1-1
D gene: .
CDR3 length: 14
clone size: .
V gene: TRBV6-5
CDR3 protein: CASSRKWGNTEAFF
CDR3 DNA: TGTGCCAGCAGTCGGAAATGGGGGAACACTGAAGCTTTCTTT

J gene: TRBJ2-1
D gene: .
CDR3 length: 16
clone size: .
V gene: TRBV6-1
CDR3 protein: CASSEAIGRRYNEQFF
CDR3 DNA: TGTGCCAGCAGTGAAGCGATCGGACGGCGCTACAATGAGCAGTTCTTC